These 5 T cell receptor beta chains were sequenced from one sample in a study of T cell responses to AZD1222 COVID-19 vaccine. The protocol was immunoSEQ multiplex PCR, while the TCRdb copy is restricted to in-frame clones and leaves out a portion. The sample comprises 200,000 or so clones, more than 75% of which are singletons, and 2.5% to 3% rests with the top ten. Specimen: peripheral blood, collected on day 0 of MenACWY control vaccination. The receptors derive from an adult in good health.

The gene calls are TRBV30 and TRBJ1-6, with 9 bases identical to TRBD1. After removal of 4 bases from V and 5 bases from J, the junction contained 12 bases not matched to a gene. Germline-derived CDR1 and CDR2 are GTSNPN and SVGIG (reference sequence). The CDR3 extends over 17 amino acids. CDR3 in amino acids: CAWKRDRVPSDNSPLHF. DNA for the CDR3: TGTGCCTGGAAGCGGGACAGGGTGCCGTCGGATAATTCACCCCTCCACTTT.

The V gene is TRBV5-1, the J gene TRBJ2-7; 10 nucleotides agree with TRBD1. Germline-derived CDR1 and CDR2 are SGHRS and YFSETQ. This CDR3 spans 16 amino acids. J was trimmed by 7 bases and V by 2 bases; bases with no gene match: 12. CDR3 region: CASSFTPGQGYREQYF. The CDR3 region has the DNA TGCGCCAGCAGCTTTACACCGGGACAGGGGTATAGGGAGCAGTACTTC.

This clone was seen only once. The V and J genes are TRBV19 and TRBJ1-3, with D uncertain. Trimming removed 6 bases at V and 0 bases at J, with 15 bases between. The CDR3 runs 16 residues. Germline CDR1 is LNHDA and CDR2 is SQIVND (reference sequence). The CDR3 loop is CASSRPHATSGNTIYF. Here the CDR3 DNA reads TGTGCCAGTAGCAGGCCACACGCGACCTCTGGAAACACCATATATTTT.

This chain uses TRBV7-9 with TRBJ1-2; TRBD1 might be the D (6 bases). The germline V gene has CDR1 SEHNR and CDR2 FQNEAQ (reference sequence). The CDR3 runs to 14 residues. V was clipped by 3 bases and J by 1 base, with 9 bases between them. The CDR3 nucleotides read TGTGCCAGCAGCTTCACAGGGAATAACTATGGCTACACCTTC. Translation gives CASSFTGNNYGYTF.

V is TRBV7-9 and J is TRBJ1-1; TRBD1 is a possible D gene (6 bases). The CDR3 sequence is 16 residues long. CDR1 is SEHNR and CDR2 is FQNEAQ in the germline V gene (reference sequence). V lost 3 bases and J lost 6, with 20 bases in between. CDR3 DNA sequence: TGTGCCAGCAGCTTCACGGGACAACTGGAACACGCTGAAGCTTTCTTT. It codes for CASSFTGQLEHAEAFF.